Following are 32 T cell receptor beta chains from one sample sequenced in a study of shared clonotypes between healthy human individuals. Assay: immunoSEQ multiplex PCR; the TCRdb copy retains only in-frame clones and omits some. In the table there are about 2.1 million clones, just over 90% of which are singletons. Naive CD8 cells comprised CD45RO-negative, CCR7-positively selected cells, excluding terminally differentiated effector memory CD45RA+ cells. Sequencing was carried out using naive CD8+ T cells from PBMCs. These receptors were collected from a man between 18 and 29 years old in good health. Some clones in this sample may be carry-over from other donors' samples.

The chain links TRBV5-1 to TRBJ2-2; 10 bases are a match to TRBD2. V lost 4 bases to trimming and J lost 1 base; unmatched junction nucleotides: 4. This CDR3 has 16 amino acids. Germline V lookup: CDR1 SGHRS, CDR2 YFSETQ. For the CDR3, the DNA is TGCGCCAGCAGCGTCACTAGCGGGGTGAACACCGGGGAGCTGTTTTTT. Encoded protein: CASSVTSGVNTGELFF. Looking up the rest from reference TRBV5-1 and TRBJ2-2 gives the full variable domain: KAGVTQTPRYLIKTRGQQVTLSCSPISGHRSVSWYQQTPGQGLQFLFEYFSETQRNKGNFPGRFSGRQFSNSRSEMNVSTLELGDSALYLCASSVTSGVNTGELFFGEGSRLTVL.

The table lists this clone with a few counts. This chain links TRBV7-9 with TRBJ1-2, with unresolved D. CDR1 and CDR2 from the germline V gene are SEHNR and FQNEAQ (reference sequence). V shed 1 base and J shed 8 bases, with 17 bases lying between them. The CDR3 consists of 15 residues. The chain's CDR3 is CASSLGGQPVNGYTF. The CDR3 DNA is TGTGCCAGCAGCTTAGGGGGTCAGCCGGTGAACGGCTACACCTTC. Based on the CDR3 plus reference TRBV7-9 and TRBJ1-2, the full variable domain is DTGVSQNPRHKITKRGQNVTFRCDPISEHNRLYWYRQTLGQGPEFLTYFQNEAQLEKSRLLSDRFSAERPKGSFSTLEIQRTEQGDSAMYLCASSLGGQPVNGYTFGSGTRLTVV.

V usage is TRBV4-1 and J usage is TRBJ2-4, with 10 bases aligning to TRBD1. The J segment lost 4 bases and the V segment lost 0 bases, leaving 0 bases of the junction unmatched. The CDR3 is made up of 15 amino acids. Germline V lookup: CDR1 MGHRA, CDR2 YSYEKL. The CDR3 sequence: CASSQEGQGKNIQYF. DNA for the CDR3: TGCGCCAGCAGCCAAGAGGGACAGGGGAAAAACATTCAGTACTTC.

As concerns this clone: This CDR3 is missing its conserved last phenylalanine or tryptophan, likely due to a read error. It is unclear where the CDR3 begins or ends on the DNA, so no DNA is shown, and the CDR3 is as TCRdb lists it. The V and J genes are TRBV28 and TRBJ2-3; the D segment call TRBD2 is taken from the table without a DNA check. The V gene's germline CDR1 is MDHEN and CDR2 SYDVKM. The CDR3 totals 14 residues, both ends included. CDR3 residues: CASSTSGLGGTALG.

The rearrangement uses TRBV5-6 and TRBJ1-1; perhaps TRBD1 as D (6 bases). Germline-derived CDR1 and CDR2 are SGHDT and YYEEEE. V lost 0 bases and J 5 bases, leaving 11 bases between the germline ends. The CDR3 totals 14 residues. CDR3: CASSLAGQGTEAFF. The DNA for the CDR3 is TGTGCCAGCAGCTTGGCAGGGCAGGGGACTGAAGCTTTCTTT.

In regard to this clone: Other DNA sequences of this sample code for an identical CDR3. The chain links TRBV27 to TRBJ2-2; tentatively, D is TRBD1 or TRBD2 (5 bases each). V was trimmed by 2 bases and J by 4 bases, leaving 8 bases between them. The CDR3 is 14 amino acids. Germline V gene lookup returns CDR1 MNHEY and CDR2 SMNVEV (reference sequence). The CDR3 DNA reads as TGTGCCAGCAGTTTAATCGGGGCCACCGGGGAGCTGTTTTTT. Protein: CASSLIGATGELFF.

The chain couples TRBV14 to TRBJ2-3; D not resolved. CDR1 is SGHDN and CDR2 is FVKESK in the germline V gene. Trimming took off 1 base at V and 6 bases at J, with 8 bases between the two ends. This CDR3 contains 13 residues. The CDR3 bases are TGTGCCAGCAGCCAAGGTCGATGGGATACGCAGTATTTT. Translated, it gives CASSQGRWDTQYF.

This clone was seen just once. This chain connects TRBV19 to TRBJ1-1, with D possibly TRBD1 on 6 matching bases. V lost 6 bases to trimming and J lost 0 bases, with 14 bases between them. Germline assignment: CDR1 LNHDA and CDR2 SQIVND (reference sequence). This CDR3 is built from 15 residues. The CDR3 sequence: CASSQDRTMNTEAFF. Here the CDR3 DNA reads TGTGCCAGTAGCCAGGACAGAACTATGAACACTGAAGCTTTCTTT.

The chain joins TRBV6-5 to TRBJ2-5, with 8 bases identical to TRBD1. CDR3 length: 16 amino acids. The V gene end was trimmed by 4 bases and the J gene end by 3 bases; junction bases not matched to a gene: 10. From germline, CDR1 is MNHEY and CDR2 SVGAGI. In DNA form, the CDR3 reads TGTGCCAGCAGTTTCAACGGTTGGACAGGGAAAGAGACCCAGTACTTC. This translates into CASSFNGWTGKETQYF.

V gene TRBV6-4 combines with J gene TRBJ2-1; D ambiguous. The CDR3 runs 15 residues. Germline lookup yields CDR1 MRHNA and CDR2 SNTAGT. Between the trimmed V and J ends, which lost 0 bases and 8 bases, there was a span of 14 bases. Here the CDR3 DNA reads TGTGCCAGCAGTGACTCAGCTGTTCCAAGCGATGAGCAGTTCTTC. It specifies CASSDSAVPSDEQFF.

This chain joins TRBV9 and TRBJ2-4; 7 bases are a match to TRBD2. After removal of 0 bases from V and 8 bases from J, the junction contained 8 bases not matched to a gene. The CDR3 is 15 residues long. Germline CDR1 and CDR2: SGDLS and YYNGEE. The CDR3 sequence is CASSVEGRAGDIQYF. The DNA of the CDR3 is TGTGCCAGCAGCGTAGAGGGTCGGGCGGGGGACATTCAGTACTTC.

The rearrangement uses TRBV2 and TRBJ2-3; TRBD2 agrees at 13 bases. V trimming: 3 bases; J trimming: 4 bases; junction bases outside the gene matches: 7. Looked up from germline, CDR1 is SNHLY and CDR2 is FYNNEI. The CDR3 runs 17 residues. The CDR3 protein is CASSDMGLAGLSDTQYF. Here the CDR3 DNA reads TGTGCCAGCAGTGATATGGGACTAGCGGGACTTTCAGATACGCAGTATTTT. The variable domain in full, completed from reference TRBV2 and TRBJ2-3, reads EPEVTQTPSHQVTQMGQEVILRCVPISNHLYFYWYRQILGQKVEFLVSFYNNEISEKSEIFDDQFSVERPDGSNFTLKIRSTKLEDSAMYFCASSDMGLAGLSDTQYFGPGTRLTVL.

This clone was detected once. In nucleotides, the CDR3 is TGTGCCAGCAGCTTAGGGGTAGGGGAGAACACTGAAGCTTTCTTT. As protein: CASSLGVGENTEAFF. The chain recombines TRBV7-9 with TRBJ1-1; possible D gene TRBD1, 5 bases. There are 15 residues in the CDR3. Trimming cost V 1 base and J 1 base, with 10 bases left between them. Germline values: CDR1 SEHNR, CDR2 FQNEAQ (reference sequence).

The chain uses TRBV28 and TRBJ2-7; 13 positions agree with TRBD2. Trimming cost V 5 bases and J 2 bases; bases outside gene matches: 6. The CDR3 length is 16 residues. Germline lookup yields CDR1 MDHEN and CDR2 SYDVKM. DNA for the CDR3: TGTGCCAGCAGTGGGGGACTAGCGGGATACACCTACGAGCAGTACTTC. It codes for CASSGGLAGYTYEQYF.

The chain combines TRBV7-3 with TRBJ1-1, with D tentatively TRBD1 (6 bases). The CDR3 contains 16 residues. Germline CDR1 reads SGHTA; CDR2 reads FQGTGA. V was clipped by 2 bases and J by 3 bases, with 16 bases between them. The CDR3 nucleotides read TGTGCCAGCAGCTTAGCTGGCGGGGGCTTACACACTGAAGCTTTCTTT. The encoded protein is CASSLAGGGLHTEAFF.

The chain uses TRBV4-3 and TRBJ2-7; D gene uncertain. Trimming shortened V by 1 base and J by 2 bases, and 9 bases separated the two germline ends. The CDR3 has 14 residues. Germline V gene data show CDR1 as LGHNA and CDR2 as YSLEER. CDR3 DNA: TGCGCCAGCAGCCAAGTAGCTTGGACCTACGAGCAGTACTTC. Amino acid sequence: CASSQVAWTYEQYF.

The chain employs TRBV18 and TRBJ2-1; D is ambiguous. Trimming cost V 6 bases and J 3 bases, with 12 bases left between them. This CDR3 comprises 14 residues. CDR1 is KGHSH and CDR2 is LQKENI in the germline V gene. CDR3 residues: CASSPGTGYNEQFF. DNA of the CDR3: TGTGCCAGCTCCCCTGGAACGGGCTACAATGAGCAGTTCTTC.

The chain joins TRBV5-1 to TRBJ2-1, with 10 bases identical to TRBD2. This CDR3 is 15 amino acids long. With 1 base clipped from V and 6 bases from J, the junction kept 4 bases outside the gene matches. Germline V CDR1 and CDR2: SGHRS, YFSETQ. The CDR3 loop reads CASSLFSGRFNEQFF. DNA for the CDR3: TGCGCCAGCAGCTTGTTTAGCGGGAGGTTCAATGAGCAGTTCTTC.

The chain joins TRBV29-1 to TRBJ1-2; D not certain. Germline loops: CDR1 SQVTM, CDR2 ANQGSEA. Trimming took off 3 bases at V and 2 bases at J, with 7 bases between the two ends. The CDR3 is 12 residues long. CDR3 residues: CSVDGTNYGYTF. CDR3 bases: TGCAGCGTTGACGGCACCAACTATGGCTACACCTTC.

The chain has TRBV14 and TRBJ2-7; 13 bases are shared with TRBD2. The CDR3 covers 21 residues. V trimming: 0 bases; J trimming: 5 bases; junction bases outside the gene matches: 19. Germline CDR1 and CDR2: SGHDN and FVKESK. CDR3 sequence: CASSQEEGGQWTSGSWDEQYF. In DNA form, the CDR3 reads TGTGCCAGCAGCCAAGAAGAGGGGGGACAGTGGACTAGCGGGAGTTGGGACGAGCAGTACTTC.

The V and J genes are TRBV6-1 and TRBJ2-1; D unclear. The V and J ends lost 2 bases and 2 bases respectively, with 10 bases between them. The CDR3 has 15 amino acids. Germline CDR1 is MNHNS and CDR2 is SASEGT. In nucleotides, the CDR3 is TGTGCCAGCAGTGAAATCGACCAGACCTACAATGAGCAGTTCTTC. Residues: CASSEIDQTYNEQFF.

The CDR3 nucleotides read TGTGCCAGCAGCCAGAGAGCCGGGACAGGGCGAACTGATACGCAGTATTTT. It is translated as CASSQRAGTGRTDTQYF. The chain recombines TRBV4-2 with TRBJ2-3, with TRBD1 identical over 9 bases. CDR1 is LGHNA and CDR2 is YNFKEQ in the germline V gene. The V gene end was trimmed by 3 bases and the J gene end by 6 bases; junction bases not matched to a gene: 13. The CDR3 is made up of 17 amino acids.

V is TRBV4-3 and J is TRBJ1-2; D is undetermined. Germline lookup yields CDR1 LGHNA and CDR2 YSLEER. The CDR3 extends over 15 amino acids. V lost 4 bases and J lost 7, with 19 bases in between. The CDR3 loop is CASSRSLKTNIGYTF. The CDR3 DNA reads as TGCGCCAGCAGCCGGAGTCTCAAAACGAATATTGGCTACACCTTC.

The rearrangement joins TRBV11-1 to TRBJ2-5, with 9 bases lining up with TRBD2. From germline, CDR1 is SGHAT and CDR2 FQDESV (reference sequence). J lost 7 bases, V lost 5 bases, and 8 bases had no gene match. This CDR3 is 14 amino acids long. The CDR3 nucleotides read TGTGCCAGCAGCCCCGGGACTAGCCGTGGGACCCAGTACTTC. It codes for CASSPGTSRGTQYF.

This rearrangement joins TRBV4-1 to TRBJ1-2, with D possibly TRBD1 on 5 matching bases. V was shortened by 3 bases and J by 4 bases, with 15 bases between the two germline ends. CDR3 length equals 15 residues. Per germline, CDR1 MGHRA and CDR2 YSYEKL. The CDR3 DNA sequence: TGCGCCAGCAGCCAGCGAGGAGGGGACCTCTATGGCTACACCTTC. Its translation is CASSQRGGDLYGYTF.

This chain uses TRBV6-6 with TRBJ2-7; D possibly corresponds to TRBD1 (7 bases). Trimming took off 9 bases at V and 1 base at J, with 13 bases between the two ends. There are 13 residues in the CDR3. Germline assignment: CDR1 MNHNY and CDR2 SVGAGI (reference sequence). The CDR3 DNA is TGTGCCAGTTATCAGGGGGGATCCTACGAGCAGTACTTC. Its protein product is CASYQGGSYEQYF.

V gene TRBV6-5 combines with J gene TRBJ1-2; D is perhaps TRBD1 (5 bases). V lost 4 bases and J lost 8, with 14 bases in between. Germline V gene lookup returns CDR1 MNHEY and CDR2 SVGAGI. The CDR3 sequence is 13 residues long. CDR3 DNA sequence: TGTGCCAGCAGTTCCACCGGGGCCTGGGGCTACACCTTC. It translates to CASSSTGAWGYTF.

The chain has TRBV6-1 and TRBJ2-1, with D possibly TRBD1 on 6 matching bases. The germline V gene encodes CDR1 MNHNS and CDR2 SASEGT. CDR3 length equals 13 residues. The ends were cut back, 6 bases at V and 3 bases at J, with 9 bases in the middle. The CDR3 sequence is CASRQGLYNEQFF. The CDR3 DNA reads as TGTGCCAGCAGACAGGGTCTCTACAATGAGCAGTTCTTC.

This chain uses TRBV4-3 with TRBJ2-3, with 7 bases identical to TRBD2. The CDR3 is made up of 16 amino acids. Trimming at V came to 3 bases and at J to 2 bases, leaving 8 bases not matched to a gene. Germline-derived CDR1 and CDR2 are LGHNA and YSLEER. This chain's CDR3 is CASSHVYGTTTDTQYF. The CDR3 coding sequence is TGCGCCAGCAGCCACGTTTACGGGACTACCACAGATACGCAGTATTTT.

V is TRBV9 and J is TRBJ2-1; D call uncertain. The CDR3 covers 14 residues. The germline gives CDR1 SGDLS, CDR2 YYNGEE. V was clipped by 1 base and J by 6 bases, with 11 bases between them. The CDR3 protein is CASSVKFPSNEQFF. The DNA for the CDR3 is TGTGCCAGCAGCGTAAAGTTTCCCAGCAATGAGCAGTTCTTC.

The CDR3 DNA sequence: TGTGCCAGCAGTCCCGGGACAGCTGACACCGGGGAGCTGTTTTTT. Translating gives CASSPGTADTGELFF. J is TRBJ2-2 and V is TRBV27; 7 bases align to TRBD1. Looked up from germline, CDR1 is MNHEY and CDR2 is SMNVEV (reference sequence). This CDR3 spans 15 amino acids. J gave up 3 bases and V 5 bases, and 6 bases lay outside the gene matches.

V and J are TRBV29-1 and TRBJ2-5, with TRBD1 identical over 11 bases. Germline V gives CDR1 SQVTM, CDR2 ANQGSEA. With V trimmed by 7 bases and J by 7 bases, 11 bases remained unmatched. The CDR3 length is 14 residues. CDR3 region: CSASDRGRSATQYF. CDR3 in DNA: TGCAGCGCCTCGGACAGGGGGCGATCGGCGACCCAGTACTTC.